The count of the clone carrying this T cell receptor beta chain is one. The record originates from a study of blood T cell repertoires in COVID-19. In the study's own analysis: Amplification of reference gene primers provided the estimated nucleated cell counts. Clones were sequenced by immunoSEQ multiplex PCR, and TCRdb holds only the in-frame ones, with some missing. V, J and clone size derive from that table, while D and trimming were established from the DNA sequence. The repertoire holds 180,000 or so clones, with roughly 90% as singletons. Germline loops: CDR1 SGHRS, CDR2 YFSETQ. V gave up 0 bases and J gave up 5 bases, with 8 bases separating them. The CDR3 is made up of 14 amino acids.

The sample taken for sequencing was peripheral blood. The chain employs TRBV5-1 and TRBJ2-2, with a possible D match to TRBD2 (5 bases). The receptor was derived from a man aged 45 to 65 with acute or convalescent COVID-19. This CDR3 is CASSLAGETGELFF. CDR3 nucleotides: TGCGCCAGCAGCTTGGCCGGGGAAACCGGGGAGCTGTTTTTT.